This T cell receptor (beta chain) was retrieved from a study of neurological immune-mediated disorders. TCRdb fed the 5' RACE reads into MiXCR, producing one record per CDR3 protein. In the table there are approximately 65,000 distinct CDR3 sequences, around 5.1% of which are singletons. The CDR3 is 14 residues long. V trimming: 4 bases; J trimming: 4 bases; junction bases outside the gene matches: 1. The germline V gene has CDR1 LGHDT and CDR2 YNNKEL (reference sequence). This clonotype was recorded only once. The receptor was derived from a human donor with multiple sclerosis. The donor label of this sample is uncertain. The sample consisted of PBMCs. J is TRBJ1-4 and V is TRBV3-1; 9 bases are a match to TRBD1. CDR3 sequence: CASSRDRDNEKLFF. DNA for the CDR3: TGTGCCAGCAGCCGGGACAGGGATAATGAAAAACTGTTTTTT.